This T cell receptor (beta chain) was retrieved from a study of OX40 agonist ivuxolimab in advanced cancers. As for the study more broadly: The costimulatory receptor OX40 (CD134) was targeted by ivuxolimab, a fully human IgG2 agonistic monoclonal antibody. Intravenous ivuxolimab was administered to patients every 2 weeks at six dose levels: 0.01, 0.1, 0.3, 1.5, 3 and 10 mg/kg. Among the roughly 50 dose-escalation patients, around 20 had hepatocellular carcinoma, around 15 melanoma, 9 renal cell carcinoma and 9 head and neck cancer. In the dose-escalation cohort, 82.7% of patients were male, and the mean age was around 60 years, with a range of 23 to 79. Patients were allowed to have had prior anti-PD-1, anti-PD-L1 or anti-CTLA-4 therapy, and around two fifths of the dose-escalation patients had been treated with checkpoint inhibitors. Three dose-escalation patients achieved partial responses, one with hepatocellular carcinoma and two with cutaneous melanoma. The purpose of peripheral TCRbeta sequencing was to test whether ivuxolimab changed TCR sequence diversity and led to clonal T-cell expansion. The paper reports the monotherapy dose-escalation portion (N ≈ 52 patients) of the phase I ivuxolimab trial.

With respect to this clone: The specificity of this receptor is unknown. The record has no base qualities; no much larger clone is one base away.

To sequence the TCRbeta CDR3 region, genomic DNA was isolated from the sorted cells. TCRbeta CDR3 regions were sequenced using the immunoSEQ Assay. Sourced from immuneACCESS, this table was stored by TCRdb with only in-frame sequences that have V and J called. A share of the clones is absent; for the studies checked, an unresolved V gene accounts for under half, and the remainder has no known explanation. This sample has 75,000 to 100,000 clones in its table, and more than 80% of those were observed once. The ten largest clones capture around 5.8% of the sample. General conclusions and limits of the study: After ivuxolimab, expanded clones were on average more numerous among CD8+ T cells than among CD4+ T cells. In the 0.1-3.0 mg/kg groups, partial responders were among the patients with the lowest normalized peripheral clonal expansion, particularly in CD8+ T cells. Antigen specificity was not determined for the clonally expanded peripheral T cells. Clonal expansion of both CD4+ and CD8+ blood T cells was observed from baseline to week 6 at doses 0.1 to 3.0 mg/kg. Low levels of normalized T-cell clonal expansion were also seen in some nonresponding patients.

The trial excluded patients who had a history of autoimmune disease or were on systemic immunosuppression. In every dose cohort, peripheral blood was drawn for TCR sequencing at baseline, cycle 4 day 1, and cycle 7 day 1. Samples were obtained from an open-label, multicenter, first-in-human phase I dose-escalation trial of ivuxolimab. Adults with locally advanced or metastatic melanoma, renal cell, hepatocellular, or head and neck squamous cell carcinoma were enrolled in the trial. CD4+ and CD8+ T cells were sorted separately from peripheral blood before TCR sequencing. V was cut back by 4 bases and J by 0 bases, leaving a gap of 11 bases between them. CDR1 and CDR2, per the germline V gene (reference sequence), are LNHDA and SQIVND. Its CDR3 holds 15 amino acids, cysteine through phenylalanine. The read is trimmed to its CDR3 DNA, 45 bases read in frame from base 1.

The input for sequencing was CD4+ or CD8+ T cells sorted from blood, taken in a trial of the OX40 agonist ivuxolimab. This clonotype was obtained from an adult with an advanced solid tumor such as melanoma, head and neck, liver or kidney cancer. The chain is made from TRBV19 and TRBJ2-3, with no confidently assigned D gene. The CDR3 region has the sequence CASSTAHASTDTQYF. At the DNA level, the sequence is TGTGCCAGTAGTACGGCCCACGCTAGCACAGATACGCAGTATTTT.